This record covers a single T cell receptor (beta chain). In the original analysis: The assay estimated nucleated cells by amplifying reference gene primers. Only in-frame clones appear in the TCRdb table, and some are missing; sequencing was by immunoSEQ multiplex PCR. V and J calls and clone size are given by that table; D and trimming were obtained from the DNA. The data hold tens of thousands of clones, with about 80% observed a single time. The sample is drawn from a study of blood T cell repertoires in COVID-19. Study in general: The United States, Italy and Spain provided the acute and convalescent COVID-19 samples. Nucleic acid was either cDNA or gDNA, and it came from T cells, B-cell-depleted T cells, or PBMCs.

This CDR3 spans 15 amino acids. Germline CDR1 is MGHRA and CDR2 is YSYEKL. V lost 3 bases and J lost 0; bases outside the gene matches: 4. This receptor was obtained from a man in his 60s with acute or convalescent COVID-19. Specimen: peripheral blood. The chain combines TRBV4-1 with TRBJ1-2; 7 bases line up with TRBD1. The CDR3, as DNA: TGCGCCAGCAGCCACTCGGGGACAGCTAACTATGGCTACACCTTC. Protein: CASSHSGTANYGYTF.